The text below deals with one T cell receptor beta chain. This entry comes from a study of CD8 T cells in Susac syndrome. Study details: Sequenced Susac syndrome patients included five or six with clinically active disease and eight in remission. Each patient with Susac syndrome, at the time of blood draw, was therapy-naive, on corticosteroids, or on intravenous immunoglobulin alone.

CD8+ and CD4+ T cells from blood underwent TCR beta sequencing, which was carried out in a high-throughput format. An input of roughly 0.5 to 1 ug of RNA was subjected to reverse transcription using random hexamers. Multiplex PCR with immunoSEQ amplified the TCR beta CDR3 across 54 Vbeta and 13 Jbeta. TCRdb fed the immunoSEQ multiplex PCR reads into MiXCR, producing one record per CDR3 protein. The profile covers hundreds of thousands of distinct CDR3 sequences, with over 90% appearing a single time and roughly 0.14% taken by the ten largest. CDR3 length equals 14 residues. Germline values: CDR1 ENHRY, CDR2 SYGVKD. V lost 6 bases and J lost 2, with 13 bases in between.

V usage is TRBV10-3 and J usage is TRBJ1-1; possibly TRBD1 for D (5 bases). Source material: CD4+ T cells from PBMCs. This clonotype originated in a human donor with Susac syndrome. In DNA form, the CDR3 reads TGTGCCATCAGACAGGACCCCTTCAACACTGAAGCTTTCTTT. This codes for CAIRQDPFNTEAFF.